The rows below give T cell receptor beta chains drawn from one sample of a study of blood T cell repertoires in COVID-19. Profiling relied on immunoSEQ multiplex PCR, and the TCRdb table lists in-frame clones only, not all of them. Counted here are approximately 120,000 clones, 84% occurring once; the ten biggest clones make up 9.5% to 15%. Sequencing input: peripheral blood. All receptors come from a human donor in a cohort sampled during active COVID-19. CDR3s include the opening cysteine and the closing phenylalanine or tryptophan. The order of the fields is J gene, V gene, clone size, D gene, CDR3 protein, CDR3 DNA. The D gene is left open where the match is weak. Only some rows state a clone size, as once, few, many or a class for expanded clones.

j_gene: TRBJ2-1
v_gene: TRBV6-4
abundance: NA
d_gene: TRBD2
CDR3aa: CASSEAPGLAGKNEQFF
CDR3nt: TGTGCCAGCAGCGAAGCCCCGGGACTAGCGGGGAAGAATGAGCAGTTCTTC

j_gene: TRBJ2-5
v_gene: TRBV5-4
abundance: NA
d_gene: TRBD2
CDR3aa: CASSPTSGGKQETQYF
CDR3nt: TGTGCCAGCAGCCCTACTAGCGGGGGGAAACAAGAGACCCAGTACTTC

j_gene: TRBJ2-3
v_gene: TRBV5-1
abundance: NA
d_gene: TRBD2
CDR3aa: CASSLGTSGASTDTQYF
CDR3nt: TGCGCCAGCAGCCTAGGGACTAGCGGGGCTAGCACAGATACGCAGTATTTT

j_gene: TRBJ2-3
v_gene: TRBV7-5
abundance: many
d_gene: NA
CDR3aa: CARNLTRLYTQYF
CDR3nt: TGTGCCAGAAACCTCACTCGCTTGTATACGCAGTATTTT

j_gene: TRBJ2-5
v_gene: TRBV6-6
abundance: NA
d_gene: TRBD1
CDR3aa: CASRLQGGIETQYF
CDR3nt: TGTGCCAGCAGGCTACAGGGGGGAATAGAGACCCAGTACTTC

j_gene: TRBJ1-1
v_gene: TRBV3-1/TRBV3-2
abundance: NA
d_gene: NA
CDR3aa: CASSQAGGWTEAFF
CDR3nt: TGTGCCAGCAGCCAAGCCGGGGGTTGGACTGAAGCTTTCTTT

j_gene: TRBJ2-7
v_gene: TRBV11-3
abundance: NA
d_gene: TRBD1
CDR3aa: CASGKDRGAPREQYF
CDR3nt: TGTGCCAGCGGCAAGGACAGGGGGGCGCCGCGCGAGCAGTACTTC

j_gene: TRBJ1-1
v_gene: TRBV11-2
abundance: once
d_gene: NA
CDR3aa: CASSFGLTEAFF
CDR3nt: TGTGCCAGCAGCTTCGGACTTACGGAAGCTTTCTTT

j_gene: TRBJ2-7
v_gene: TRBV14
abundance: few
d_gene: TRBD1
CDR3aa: CASSRDRNEQYF
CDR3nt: TGTGCCAGCAGCCGGGACAGGAACGAGCAGTACTTC

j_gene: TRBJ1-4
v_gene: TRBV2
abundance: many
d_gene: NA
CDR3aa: CASSVDRPAEKLFF
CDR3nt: TGTGCCAGCAGTGTCGACAGACCTGCCGAAAAACTGTTTTTT

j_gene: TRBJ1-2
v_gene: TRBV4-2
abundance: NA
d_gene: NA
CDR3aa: CASSQDRRAYGYTF
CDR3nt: TGTGCCAGCAGCCAAGATAGGCGGGCGTATGGCTACACCTTC

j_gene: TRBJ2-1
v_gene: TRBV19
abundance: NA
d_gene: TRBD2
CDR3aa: CASSIGLAGGTEQFF
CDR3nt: TGTGCCAGTAGTATCGGACTAGCGGGGGGTACTGAGCAGTTCTTC

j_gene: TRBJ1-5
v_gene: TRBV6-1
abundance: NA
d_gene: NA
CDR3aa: CASSEARGGGASNQPQHF
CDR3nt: TGTGCCAGCAGTGAAGCGAGGGGGGGGGGCGCGAGCAATCAGCCCCAGCATTTT

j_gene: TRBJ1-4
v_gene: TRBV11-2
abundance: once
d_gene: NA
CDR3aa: CASSLLSVNEKLFF
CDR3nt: TGTGCCAGCAGCTTACTTTCAGTTAATGAAAAACTGTTTTTT

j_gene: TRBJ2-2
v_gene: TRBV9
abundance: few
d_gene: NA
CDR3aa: CASSSTGGELFF
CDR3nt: TGTGCCAGCAGCTCCACGGGTGGGGAGCTGTTTTTT

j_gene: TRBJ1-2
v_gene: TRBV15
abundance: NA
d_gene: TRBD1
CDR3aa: CATSRDGTDPGQYGYTF
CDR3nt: TGTGCCACCAGCAGAGATGGGACAGACCCGGGGCAGTATGGCTACACCTTC

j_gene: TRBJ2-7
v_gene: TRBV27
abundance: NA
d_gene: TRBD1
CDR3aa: CASSLSYRGTYEQYF
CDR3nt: TGTGCCAGCAGTTTATCGTACAGGGGGACTTACGAGCAGTACTTC

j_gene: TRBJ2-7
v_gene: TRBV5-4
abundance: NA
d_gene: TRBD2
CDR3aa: CASSLESGGAGEQYF
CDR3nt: TGTGCCAGCAGCTTGGAGAGCGGGGGGGCCGGAGAGCAGTACTTC

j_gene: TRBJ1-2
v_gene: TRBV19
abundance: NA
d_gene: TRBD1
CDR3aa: CASSIPRGDRGLAGYTF
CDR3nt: TGTGCCAGTAGTATCCCCCGAGGGGACAGGGGCCTCGCTGGCTACACCTTC

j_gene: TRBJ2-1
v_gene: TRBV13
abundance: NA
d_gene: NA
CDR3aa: CASSPSGSSYNEQFF
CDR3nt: TGTGCCAGCAGCCCTTCAGGGTCTAGCTACAATGAGCAGTTCTTC

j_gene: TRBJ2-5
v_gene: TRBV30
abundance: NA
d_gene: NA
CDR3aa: CAWSVLAQETQYF
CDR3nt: TGTGCCTGGAGTGTACTAGCACAAGAGACCCAGTACTTC

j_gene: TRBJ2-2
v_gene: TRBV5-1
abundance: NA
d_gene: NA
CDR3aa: CASSPTLNRGGNTGELFF
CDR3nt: TGCGCCAGCAGCCCGACGCTGAACAGGGGAGGAAACACCGGGGAGCTGTTTTTT

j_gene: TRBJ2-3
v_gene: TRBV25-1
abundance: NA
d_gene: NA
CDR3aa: CASSPDGVSGTQYF
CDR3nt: TGTGCCAGCAGTCCCGACGGGGTAAGCGGTACGCAGTATTTT

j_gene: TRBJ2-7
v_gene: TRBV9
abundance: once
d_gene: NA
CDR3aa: CASSVGGEVSYEQYF
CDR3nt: TGTGCCAGCAGCGTAGGAGGGGAGGTGTCCTACGAGCAGTACTTC

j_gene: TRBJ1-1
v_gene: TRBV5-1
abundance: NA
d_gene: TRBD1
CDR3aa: CASSFAEFATGRLMNTEAFF
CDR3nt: TGCGCCAGCAGCTTCGCCGAATTCGCGACAGGGAGGTTGATGAACACTGAAGCTTTCTTT

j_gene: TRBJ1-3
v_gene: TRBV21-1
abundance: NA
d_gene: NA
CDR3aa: CASSKEGVQGKWVAGNTIYF
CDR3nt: TGTGCCAGCAGCAAAGAGGGGGTACAGGGAAAGTGGGTAGCTGGAAACACCATATATTTT

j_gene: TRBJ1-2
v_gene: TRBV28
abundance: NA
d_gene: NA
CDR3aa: CASSSPGNRIYGYTF
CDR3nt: TGTGCCAGCAGTTCCCCAGGAAACAGAATATATGGCTACACCTTC

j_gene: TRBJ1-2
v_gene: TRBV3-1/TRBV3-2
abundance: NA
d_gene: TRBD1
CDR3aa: CASSPRQGGYTF
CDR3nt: TGTGCCAGCAGCCCCCGACAGGGTGGCTACACCTTC

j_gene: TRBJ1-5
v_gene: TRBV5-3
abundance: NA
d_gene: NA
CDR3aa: CARSLVRGLNQPQHF
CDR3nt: TGTGCCAGAAGCTTGGTAAGGGGCCTCAATCAGCCCCAGCATTTT

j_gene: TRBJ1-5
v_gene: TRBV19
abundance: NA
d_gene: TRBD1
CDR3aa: CASSRTGGYNQPQHF
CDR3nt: TGTGCCAGTAGTAGGACAGGGGGCTACAATCAGCCCCAGCATTTT

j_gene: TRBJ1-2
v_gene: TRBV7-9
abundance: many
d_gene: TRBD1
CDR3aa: CASSLEGTGSYGYTF
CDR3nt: TGTGCCAGCAGCTTAGAGGGGACAGGGAGCTATGGCTACACCTTC

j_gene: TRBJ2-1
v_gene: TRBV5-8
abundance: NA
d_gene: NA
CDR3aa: CASSLKSSVYNEQFF
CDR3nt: TGTGCCAGCAGCTTGAAATCTAGCGTCTACAATGAGCAGTTCTTC

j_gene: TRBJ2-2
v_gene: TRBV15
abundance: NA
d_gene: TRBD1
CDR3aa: CATSRDPRTGAGELFF
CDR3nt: TGTGCCACCAGCAGAGATCCCCGGACAGGGGCCGGGGAGCTGTTTTTT

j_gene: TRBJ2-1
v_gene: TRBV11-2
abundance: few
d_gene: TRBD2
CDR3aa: CASSLNGLAGGYNEQFF
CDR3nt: TGTGCCAGCAGCTTAAACGGACTAGCGGGGGGCTACAATGAGCAGTTCTTC

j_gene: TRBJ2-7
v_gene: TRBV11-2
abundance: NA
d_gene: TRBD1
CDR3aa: CASSLERGQGYEQYF
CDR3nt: TGTGCCAGCAGCTTAGAGCGGGGACAGGGCTACGAGCAGTACTTC

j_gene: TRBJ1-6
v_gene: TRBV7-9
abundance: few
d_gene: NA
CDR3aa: CASSLEGNSPLHF
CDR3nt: TGTGCCAGCAGCTTAGAGGGGAATTCACCCCTCCACTTT

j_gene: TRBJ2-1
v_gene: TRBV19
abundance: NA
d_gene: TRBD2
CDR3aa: CASSKGLVRNEQFF
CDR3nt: TGTGCCAGTAGTAAAGGACTAGTCCGCAATGAGCAGTTCTTC

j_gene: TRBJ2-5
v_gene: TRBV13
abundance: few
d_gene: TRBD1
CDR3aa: CASSAWDREETQYF
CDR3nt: TGTGCCAGCAGCGCCTGGGACAGGGAAGAGACCCAGTACTTC

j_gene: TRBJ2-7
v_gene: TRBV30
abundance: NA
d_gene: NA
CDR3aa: CAWSVSLYYEQYF
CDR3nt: TGTGCCTGGAGTGTATCACTGTACTACGAGCAGTACTTC

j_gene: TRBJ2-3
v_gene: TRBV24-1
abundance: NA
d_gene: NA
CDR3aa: CATSDPTRGATDTQYF
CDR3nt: TGTGCCACCAGTGATCCGACTCGCGGGGCCACAGATACGCAGTATTTT

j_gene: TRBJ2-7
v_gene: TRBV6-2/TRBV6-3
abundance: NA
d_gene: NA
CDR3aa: CASSQLGGYEQYF
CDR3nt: TGTGCCAGCAGCCAACTCGGAGGTTACGAGCAGTACTTC

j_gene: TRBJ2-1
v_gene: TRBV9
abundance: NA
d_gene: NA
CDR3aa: CASSVPGSSYNEQFF
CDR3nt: TGTGCCAGCAGCGTACCGGGTAGCTCCTACAATGAGCAGTTCTTC

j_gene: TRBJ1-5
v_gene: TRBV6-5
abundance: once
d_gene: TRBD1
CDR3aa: CASSYPTGAGNQPQHF
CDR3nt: TGTGCCAGCAGTTACCCGACAGGGGCGGGCAATCAGCCCCAGCATTTT

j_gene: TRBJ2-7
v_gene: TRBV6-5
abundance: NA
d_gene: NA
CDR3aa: CASSEDYEQYF
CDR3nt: TGTGCCAGCAGCGAGGATTACGAGCAGTACTTC

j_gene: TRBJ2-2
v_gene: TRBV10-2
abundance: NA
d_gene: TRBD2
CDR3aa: CASRTSGNTGELFF
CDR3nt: TGCGCCAGCAGAACTAGCGGTAACACCGGGGAGCTGTTTTTT

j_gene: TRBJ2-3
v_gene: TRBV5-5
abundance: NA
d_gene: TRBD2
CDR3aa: CASSIPGGATDTQYF
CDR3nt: TGTGCCAGCAGCATCCCGGGGGGGGCCACAGATACGCAGTATTTT

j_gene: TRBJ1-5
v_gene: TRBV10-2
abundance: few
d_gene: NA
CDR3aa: CASSEAGGNQPQHF
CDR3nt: TGCGCCAGCAGTGAGGCGGGGGGTAATCAGCCCCAGCATTTT

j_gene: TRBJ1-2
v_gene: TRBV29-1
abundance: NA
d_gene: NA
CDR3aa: CSGSPLREDYGYTF
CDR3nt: TGCAGCGGGTCCCCGCTGAGGGAGGACTATGGCTACACCTTC

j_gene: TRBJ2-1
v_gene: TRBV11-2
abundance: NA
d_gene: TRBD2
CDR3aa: CASSPPGGSYNEQFF
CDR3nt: TGTGCCAGCAGCCCCCCGGGGGGCTCCTACAATGAGCAGTTCTTC

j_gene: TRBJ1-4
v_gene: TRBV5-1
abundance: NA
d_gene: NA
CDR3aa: CASSEDSLSGKLFF
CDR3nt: TGCGCCAGCAGCGAGGACTCCCTATCGGGAAAACTGTTTTTT

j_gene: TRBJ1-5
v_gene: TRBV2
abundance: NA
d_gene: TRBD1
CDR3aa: CASSGRDRNSNQPQHF
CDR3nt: TGTGCCAGCAGTGGGCGGGACAGAAATAGCAATCAGCCCCAGCATTTT

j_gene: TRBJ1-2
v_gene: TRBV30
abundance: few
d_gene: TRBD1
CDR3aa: CAWSGTYRGVDGYTF
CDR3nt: TGTGCCTGGAGCGGGACCTACAGGGGCGTTGATGGCTACACCTTC